The T cell receptor (beta chain) under discussion was sequenced for a study of regulatory and conventional T cells in RAG deficiency. Study-wide results and caveats: In Omenn syndrome, Treg and Tconv repertoires overlapped >75%.

The CDR3 has 15 amino acids. Per germline, CDR1 SGHRS and CDR2 YFSETQ. V was pared by 0 bases and J by 2 bases, with 11 bases between. This table comes from immunoSEQ multiplex PCR, and its TCRdb copy is limited to in-frame clones, with some not included. The data contain more than 40,000 clones, around 89% of them seen just once; the ten biggest clones take up about 0.54%. The sorted conventional CD4+ T cells were CD25-low and CD127-high, with genomic DNA sequenced. Note on this clone: Its antigen is undetermined.

Separately, the same data were catalogued under a study of regulatory T cells. That paper notes: The primer mix had 52 TRBV and 13 TRBJ primers. Patient repertoires had restricted TRB V-J pairs and skewed V and J usage, most in Tregs.

The source of this sequence is a human donor in good health. The gene calls are TRBV5-1 and TRBJ1-1; D not certain. The sample consisted of CD4+ effector T cells sorted from blood. The CDR3 DNA reads as TGCGCCAGCAGCTTGGTTCAAGGGAGAAACACTGAAGCTTTCTTT. Translation: CASSLVQGRNTEAFF.